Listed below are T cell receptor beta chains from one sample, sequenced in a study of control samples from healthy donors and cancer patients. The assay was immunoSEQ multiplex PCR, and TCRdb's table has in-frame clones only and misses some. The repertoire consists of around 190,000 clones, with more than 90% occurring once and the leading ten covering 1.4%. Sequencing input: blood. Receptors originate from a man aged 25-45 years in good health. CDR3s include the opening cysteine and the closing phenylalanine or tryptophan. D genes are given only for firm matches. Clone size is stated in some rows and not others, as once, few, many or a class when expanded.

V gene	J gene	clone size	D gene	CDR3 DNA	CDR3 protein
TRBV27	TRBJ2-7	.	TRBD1	TGTGCCAGCCGAGGGACAGAGAGTAACTACGAGCAGTACTTC	CASRGTESNYEQYF
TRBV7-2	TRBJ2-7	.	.	TGTGCCAGCAGCTTAGGACTTCTCCCCTACGAGCAGTACTTC	CASSLGLLPYEQYF
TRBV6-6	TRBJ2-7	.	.	TGTGCCAGCAGCCCGCCCCTACAGGGGACTAGTTCCGAGCAGTACTTC	CASSPPLQGTSSEQYF
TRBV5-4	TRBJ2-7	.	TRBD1	TGTGCCAGCAGCACCGGACAGGGGGTCTCCTACGAGCAGTACTTC	CASSTGQGVSYEQYF
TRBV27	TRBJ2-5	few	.	TGTGCCAGCAGTTCGGAAAGGAGAGAGACCCAGTACTTC	CASSSERRETQYF
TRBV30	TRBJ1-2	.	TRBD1	TGTGCCTGGAGTGGCAGGGGGGGATCCTATGGCTACACCTTC	CAWSGRGGSYGYTF
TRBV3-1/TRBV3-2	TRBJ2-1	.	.	TGTGCCAGCAGCCAAGATCTAGGAGGCAGGGCTGAGCAGTTCTTC	CASSQDLGGRAEQFF
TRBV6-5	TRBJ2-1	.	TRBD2	TGTGCCAGCCAACCAGGACTAGCGGGAGGATGGGAGCAGTTCTTC	CASQPGLAGGWEQFF
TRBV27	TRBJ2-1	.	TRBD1	TGTGCCAGCAGGAGACAGGGGACCTACAATGAGCAGTTCTTC	CASRRQGTYNEQFF
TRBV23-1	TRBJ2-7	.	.	TGCGCCAGCAGTCGCGAACGTTCCTCCTACGAGCAGTACTTC	CASSRERSSYEQYF
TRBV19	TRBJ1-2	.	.	TGTGCCAGTAGTATAGATATTGTGCAAGCTAACTATGGCTACACCTTC	CASSIDIVQANYGYTF
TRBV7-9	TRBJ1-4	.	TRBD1	TGTGCCAGCAGCCCAGGGGGAAAGGATGAAAAACTGTTTTTT	CASSPGGKDEKLFF
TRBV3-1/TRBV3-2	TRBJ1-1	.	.	TGTGCCAGCACTCCAACAGGGACGTACACTGAAGCTTTCTTT	CASTPTGTYTEAFF
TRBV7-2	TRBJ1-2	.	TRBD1	TGTGCCAGCAGCTACAGGGGATTCGGCGGCTACACCTTC	CASSYRGFGGYTF
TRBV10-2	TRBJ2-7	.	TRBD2	TGCGCCAGCAGTGAGCCTAGCGGGGGGGCGTACGAGCAGTACTTC	CASSEPSGGAYEQYF
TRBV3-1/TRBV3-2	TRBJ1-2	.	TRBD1	TGTGCCAGCAGCCAACATGACAGGGAGGGTGGCTACACCTTC	CASSQHDREGGYTF
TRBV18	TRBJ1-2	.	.	TGTGCCAGCACCCCCCGGGGCGACAACTATGGCTACACCTTC	CASTPRGDNYGYTF
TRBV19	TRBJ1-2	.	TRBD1	TGTGCCAGTAGTGGAGTGGAAGGGACAGGGGGTGGCTACACCTTC	CASSGVEGTGGGYTF
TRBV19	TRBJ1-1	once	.	TGTGCCAGTAGTTTCGGACAGACTAACACTGGAGCTTTCTTT	CASSFGQTNTGAFF
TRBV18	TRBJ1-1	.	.	TGTGCCAGCTCAACAGGGTCGAACACTGAAGCTTTCTTT	CASSTGSNTEAFF
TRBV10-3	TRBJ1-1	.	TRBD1	TGTGCCATCGGCGCTACAGGGGGCACTGAAGCTTTCTTT	CAIGATGGTEAFF
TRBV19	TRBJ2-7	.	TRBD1	TGTGCCAGTAGTATAGGTACCGGGACAGGGGGCGCCGAGCAGTACTTC	CASSIGTGTGGAEQYF
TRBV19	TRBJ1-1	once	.	TGTGCCAGTAGTATGAGTAACACTGAAGCTTTCTTT	CASSMSNTEAFF
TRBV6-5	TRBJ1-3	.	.	TGTGCCAGCAGTATAGGTTCGTCAGGGGGAAACACCATATATTTT	CASSIGSSGGNTIYF
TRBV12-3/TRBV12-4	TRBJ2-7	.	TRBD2	TGTGCCAGCGGGCTAGCGGGACCCTACGAGCAGTACTTC	CASGLAGPYEQYF
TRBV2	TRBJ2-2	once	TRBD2	TGTGCCAGCAGCGGGACTAGCGCGAACACCGGGGAGCTGTTTTTT	CASSGTSANTGELFF
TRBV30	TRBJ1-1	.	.	TGTGCCTGGAGTGAGCAGGACACTGAAGCTTTCTTT	CAWSEQDTEAFF
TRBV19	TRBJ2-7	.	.	TGTGCCACCTCTAACGGGAGTCCCGATAACGAGCAGTACTTC	CATSNGSPDNEQYF
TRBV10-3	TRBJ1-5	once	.	TGTGCCATCAGTGATGTGTTGGGACGGGGAACCAATCAGCCCCAGCATTTT	CAISDVLGRGTNQPQHF
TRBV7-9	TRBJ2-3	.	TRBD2	TGTGCCAGCAGCTTAGATCGGGGGGACTCGGCAGATACGCAGTATTTT	CASSLDRGDSADTQYF
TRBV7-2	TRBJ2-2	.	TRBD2	TGTGCCAGCAGCGGACGACTAGCGGGGATCGGGGAGCTGTTTTTT	CASSGRLAGIGELFF
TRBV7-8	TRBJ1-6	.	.	TGTGCCAGCAGCTTGGGGATACAGGTAGACGATTCACCCCTCCACTTT	CASSLGIQVDDSPLHF
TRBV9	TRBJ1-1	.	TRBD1	TGTGCCAGCAGCTCTAGGGCCCTCACAGGGGTGAACACTGAAGCTTTCTTT	CASSSRALTGVNTEAFF
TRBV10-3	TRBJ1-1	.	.	TGTGCCATCAGTGAGCCCCGATCACAGTCCACTGAAGCTTTCTTT	CAISEPRSQSTEAFF
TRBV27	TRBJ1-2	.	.	TGTGCCAGCAGTTTTTGGCAGGGTAATGGCTACACCTTC	CASSFWQGNGYTF
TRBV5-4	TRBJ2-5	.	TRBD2	TGTGCCAGCAGCTTAGGGGTAGCGGGAAAGGAGACCCAGTACTTC	CASSLGVAGKETQYF